Listed below are T cell receptor beta chains from one sample, sequenced in a study of T cell responses to AZD1222 COVID-19 vaccine. The method was immunoSEQ multiplex PCR; TCRdb's version includes in-frame clones alone and lacks a portion of them. The sample yields 100,000 or so clones, about 85% seen once. Source: peripheral blood, taken 28 days after the second AZD1222 dose. These receptors all stem from an adult who received the AZD1222 COVID-19 vaccine. CDR3s include the opening cysteine and the closing phenylalanine or tryptophan. Fields, in order: V gene, J gene, D gene, clone size, CDR3 protein, CDR3 DNA. D genes are given only for firm matches. Clone size is shown for a subset of rows, as once, few, many or a class of expanded clone.

V: TRBV28
J: TRBJ1-1
D: .
size: .
CDR3: CASSLSFTESDTEAFF
DNA: TGTGCCAGCAGTTTGAGCTTTACAGAATCGGACACTGAAGCTTTCTTT

V: TRBV6-2/TRBV6-3
J: TRBJ2-5
D: .
size: .
CDR3: CASSTLIGRVGTQYF
DNA: TGTGCCAGCAGTACCCTAATAGGGCGGGTCGGGACCCAGTACTTC

V: TRBV29-1
J: TRBJ1-1
D: .
size: once
CDR3: CSSGEGPGVNTEAFF
DNA: TGCAGCTCCGGCGAGGGGCCGGGGGTGAACACTGAAGCTTTCTTT

V: TRBV24-1
J: TRBJ2-5
D: .
size: .
CDR3: CATSDLLAGVGETQYF
DNA: TGTGCCACCAGTGATTTACTGGCAGGGGTGGGCGAGACCCAGTACTTC

V: TRBV13
J: TRBJ2-6
D: TRBD1
size: once
CDR3: CASSLGGTASHSGANVLTF
DNA: TGTGCCAGCAGCTTAGGCGGGACAGCCTCTCACTCTGGGGCCAACGTCCTGACTTTC

V: TRBV9
J: TRBJ2-3
D: .
size: .
CDR3: CASSVAGLRTDTQYF
DNA: TGTGCCAGCAGCGTAGCAGGCCTACGCACAGATACGCAGTATTTT

V: TRBV7-2
J: TRBJ1-2
D: TRBD1
size: .
CDR3: CASSQDRGQTYGYTF
DNA: TGTGCCAGCAGCCAGGACAGGGGGCAAACCTATGGCTACACCTTC

V: TRBV4-1
J: TRBJ2-7
D: TRBD2
size: few
CDR3: CASSQRASGPSYEQYF
DNA: TGCGCCAGCAGCCAGCGCGCTAGCGGGCCCTCCTACGAGCAGTACTTC

V: TRBV12-3/TRBV12-4
J: TRBJ2-1
D: TRBD1
size: .
CDR3: CASNRDRDYEQFF
DNA: TGTGCCAGCAATCGGGACAGGGACTATGAGCAGTTCTTC

V: TRBV15
J: TRBJ1-3
D: .
size: .
CDR3: CATSRHRDTSGNTIYF
DNA: TGTGCCACCAGCAGACACCGGGACACCTCTGGAAACACCATATATTTT

V: TRBV6-2/TRBV6-3
J: TRBJ2-7
D: TRBD2
size: .
CDR3: CASNPRLAGDEQYF
DNA: TGTGCCAGCAACCCCCGGCTAGCGGGAGACGAGCAGTACTTC

V: TRBV4-3
J: TRBJ2-2
D: .
size: .
CDR3: CASSQQASRTGELFF
DNA: TGCGCCAGCAGCCAACAGGCGTCGCGGACCGGGGAGCTGTTTTTT

V: TRBV11-3
J: TRBJ2-1
D: TRBD1
size: .
CDR3: CASSLRTGTVSDNEQFF
DNA: TGTGCCAGCAGCCTAAGAACCGGGACAGTGTCTGACAATGAGCAGTTCTTC

V: TRBV11-3
J: TRBJ2-7
D: TRBD2
size: .
CDR3: CASSLGRVAGTTYEQYF
DNA: TGTGCCAGCAGCTTAGGACGGGTAGCGGGGACGACCTACGAGCAGTACTTC

V: TRBV19
J: TRBJ2-7
D: .
size: .
CDR3: CASTQVGGTELYEQYF
DNA: TGTGCCAGTACCCAAGTGGGGGGGACAGAGCTCTACGAGCAGTACTTC

V: TRBV29-1
J: TRBJ2-5
D: TRBD1
size: .
CDR3: CSGTGAGGGETQYF
DNA: TGCAGCGGCACGGGGGCAGGGGGCGGGGAGACCCAGTACTTC

V: TRBV27
J: TRBJ1-5
D: .
size: .
CDR3: CASSQNLGISPQHF
DNA: TGTGCCAGCAGTCAAAATCTGGGAATCAGCCCCCAGCATTTT

V: TRBV4-3
J: TRBJ2-1
D: TRBD2
size: few
CDR3: CASSQEGETSGSQKQFF
DNA: TGCGCCAGCAGCCAAGAGGGGGAGACTAGCGGGAGCCAGAAGCAGTTCTTC

V: TRBV28
J: TRBJ1-1
D: TRBD1
size: .
CDR3: CASSFLWTGPKNTEAFF
DNA: TGTGCCAGCAGTTTCCTTTGGACAGGGCCGAAGAACACTGAAGCTTTCTTT

V: TRBV27
J: TRBJ2-7
D: TRBD2
size: .
CDR3: CASSRAGGASYEQYF
DNA: TGTGCCAGCAGCCGAGCGGGAGGTGCCTCCTACGAGCAGTACTTC

V: TRBV28
J: TRBJ2-7
D: .
size: .
CDR3: CASRPPASGAYEQYF
DNA: TGTGCCAGCAGACCCCCAGCGAGCGGTGCCTACGAGCAGTACTTC

V: TRBV15
J: TRBJ2-2
D: TRBD1
size: once
CDR3: CATSRGGTATGELFF
DNA: TGTGCCACCAGCAGAGGTGGGACAGCAACCGGGGAGCTGTTTTTT

V: TRBV28
J: TRBJ1-3
D: .
size: .
CDR3: CASNVPGGRSGNTIYF
DNA: TGTGCCAGCAATGTTCCCGGGGGGCGATCCGGAAACACCATATATTTT

V: TRBV29-1
J: TRBJ1-2
D: .
size: .
CDR3: CSVVQVANYGYTF
DNA: TGCAGCGTTGTTCAGGTGGCAAACTATGGCTACACCTTC

V: TRBV27
J: TRBJ1-3
D: .
size: .
CDR3: CASSTGSGNTIYF
DNA: TGTGCCAGCAGTACAGGGTCTGGAAACACCATATATTTT

V: TRBV28
J: TRBJ1-2
D: .
size: .
CDR3: CASSLGGDGYTF
DNA: TGTGCCAGCAGTTTAGGAGGTGATGGCTACACCTTC

V: TRBV5-1
J: TRBJ2-1
D: .
size: once
CDR3: CASSLSGGFSYNEQFF
DNA: TGCGCCAGCAGCTTGTCTGGTGGGTTCTCCTACAATGAGCAGTTCTTC

V: TRBV18
J: TRBJ2-1
D: .
size: .
CDR3: CASSRTTVEDEQFF
DNA: TGTGCCAGCTCCAGAACCACGGTTGAGGATGAGCAGTTCTTC

V: TRBV6-4
J: TRBJ1-5
D: .
size: .
CDR3: CASSDPTRGADYSNQPQHF
DNA: TGTGCCAGCAGTGACCCCACCCGGGGCGCAGACTATAGCAATCAGCCCCAGCATTTT

V: TRBV3-1/TRBV3-2
J: TRBJ1-1
D: .
size: .
CDR3: CASSQAGPGTEAFF
DNA: TGTGCCAGCAGCCAAGCAGGCCCTGGCACTGAAGCTTTCTTT

V: TRBV7-2
J: TRBJ2-5
D: TRBD1
size: .
CDR3: CASSPRTGNQETQYF
DNA: TGTGCCAGCAGCCCCCGGACAGGGAACCAAGAGACCCAGTACTTC

V: TRBV5-6
J: TRBJ2-1
D: .
size: .
CDR3: CASSLQGGYNEQFF
DNA: TGTGCCAGCAGCTTACAGGGAGGGTACAATGAGCAGTTCTTC

V: TRBV4-1
J: TRBJ1-2
D: TRBD1
size: .
CDR3: CASSQVGTGVLYGYTF
DNA: TGCGCCAGCAGCCAAGTCGGGACAGGGGTTCTCTATGGCTACACCTTC

V: TRBV6-5
J: TRBJ2-3
D: .
size: .
CDR3: CASTRGDTQYF
DNA: TGTGCCAGCACCCGAGGAGATACGCAGTATTTT

V: TRBV11-3
J: TRBJ2-7
D: TRBD2
size: .
CDR3: CASSLEEALAGFSYEQYF
DNA: TGTGCCAGCAGCTTAGAGGAAGCTCTAGCGGGATTCTCCTACGAGCAGTACTTC

V: TRBV21-1
J: TRBJ1-2
D: .
size: .
CDR3: CASSKRRADYGYTF
DNA: TGTGCCAGCAGCAAAAGGAGGGCGGACTATGGCTACACCTTC

V: TRBV6-2/TRBV6-3
J: TRBJ2-3
D: TRBD1
size: .
CDR3: CASSPGQVHTDTQYF
DNA: TGTGCCAGCAGTCCGGGACAGGTTCACACAGATACGCAGTATTTT

V: TRBV6-6
J: TRBJ1-3
D: .
size: .
CDR3: CASSRPVGGQGSSTIYF
DNA: TGTGCCAGCAGTCGGCCCGTAGGGGGGCAGGGGTCAAGCACCATATATTTT

V: TRBV6-1
J: TRBJ2-3
D: TRBD1
size: once
CDR3: CASSELGTGVSDTQYF
DNA: TGTGCCAGCAGTGAATTGGGGACAGGGGTGTCAGATACGCAGTATTTT

V: TRBV9
J: TRBJ1-1
D: .
size: .
CDR3: CASSPSTVEIMNTEAFF
DNA: TGTGCCAGCAGCCCCTCAACAGTGGAGATTATGAACACTGAAGCTTTCTTT

V: TRBV2
J: TRBJ2-2
D: .
size: .
CDR3: CASRVLQGLNTGELFF
DNA: TGTGCCAGCAGGGTTTTACAGGGCTTGAACACCGGGGAGCTGTTTTTT

V: TRBV27
J: TRBJ2-7
D: .
size: .
CDR3: CASSLNWEDYYEQYF
DNA: TGTGCCAGCAGTTTAAATTGGGAGGACTACTACGAGCAGTACTTC